The clone carrying this T cell receptor (beta chain) was seen a handful of times. This specimen belongs to a study of blood T cell repertoires in COVID-19. The overall study: The origin of the acute and convalescent COVID-19 samples was the United States, Italy and Spain. In each case, the material was cDNA or gDNA derived from T cells, B-cell-depleted T cells, or PBMCs.

Per the original methods: Using reference gene primer amplification, nucleated cell counts were estimated. The assay was immunoSEQ multiplex PCR, and TCRdb's table has in-frame clones only and misses some. That table furnishes V, J and clone size, whereas the DNA furnished D and trimming. The sample shows 30,000 to 35,000 clones, 60% to 80% of them seen only once. The CDR3 has 13 amino acids. Germline loops: CDR1 KGHSH, CDR2 LQKENI. Unmatched junction bases numbered 2, after V lost 6 bases and J lost 5 bases. The receptor comes from a man at least 80 years old with acute or convalescent COVID-19. The sequenced material came from peripheral blood. J is TRBJ2-2 and V is TRBV18, with 8 bases matching TRBD1. Written as DNA, the CDR3 is TGTGCCAGCTCGTGGACAGGGACCGGGGAGCTGTTTTTT. Translated, it gives CASSWTGTGELFF.